This TCR beta chain was sequenced during a study of T cell changes during pregnancy in multiple sclerosis (dated by TCRdb to between 2018 and 2021). At the level of the whole study: In women with multiple sclerosis, the researchers looked at how the T cell repertoire shifted as pregnancy progressed.

The receptor library was made with the immunoSEQ multiplex PCR assay. Drawn from immuneACCESS, this table holds only the in-frame rearrangements with V and J called that TCRdb kept. Clones are partly lost; checked studies trace under half to an unresolved V gene and leave the rest unexplained. The sample table records roughly 40,000 clones; 88% of these occur just once. Of the sample, roughly 1.2% is held by the ten largest clones. The CDR3 has 13 amino acids, counting the end cysteine and phenylalanine. The only DNA kept is the CDR3, 39 bases in frame from the first base. Per the germline V gene, ENHRY is the CDR1 and SYGVKD is the CDR2. V drops 7 bases and J drops 0 bases, leaving 10 bases in between. This clone showed up just a few times. This clone's antigen is unknown. The record has no base qualities; no much larger clone is one base away.

This material consisted of CD4+ T cells from peripheral blood mononuclear cells, taken before pregnancy. In this chain, TRBV10-3 is recombined with TRBJ2-7; the D gene is possibly TRBD2, with 6 bases matching. The clonotype was recovered from a female donor with multiple sclerosis, enrolled in a pregnancy study. The CDR3 in this case is CAITSDTSYEQYF. At the DNA level, the sequence is TGTGCCATCACTAGCGACACCTCCTACGAGCAGTACTTC.